These 6 T cell receptor beta chains were all obtained from the same sample, sequenced in a study of response to subunit inactivated influenza vaccine. One entry per CDR3 protein results from TCRdb running MiXCR on the RT-PCR reads. Altogether hundreds of thousands of distinct CDR3 sequences are present, approximately 12% being singletons, with the ten largest covering 10%. The material was PBMCs from blood, obtained on the day of vaccination. The receptors originated from a man aged 45-65 years who received an inactivated influenza vaccine.

This clonotype was seen only a few times. The chain uses TRBV5-1 and TRBJ2-7; 8 nucleotides match TRBD1. The CDR3 consists of 16 residues. The V segment lost 4 bases and the J segment 3 bases; nucleotides outside the gene matches: 12. CDR1 SGHRS and CDR2 YFSETQ come from the germline V gene. The CDR3, as DNA: TGCGCCAGCAGCCCGGGACAGGCTTCGATCAACTACGAGCAGTACTTC. Its protein is CASSPGQASINYEQYF.

The J gene is TRBJ2-7, the V gene TRBV7-9; no definite D call. This CDR3 has 15 amino acids. Trimming shortened V by 1 base and J by 6 bases, and 16 bases separated the two germline ends. Germline-derived CDR1 and CDR2 are SEHNR and FQNEAQ (reference sequence). CDR3 DNA sequence: TGTGCCAGCAGCTTAGTGGGGAACCCCTATTCCGAGCAGTACTTC. Amino acids: CASSLVGNPYSEQYF.

The V call is TRBV12-3 or TRBV12-4, the J call TRBJ2-3; D gene ambiguous. V was clipped by 5 bases and J by 1 base, with 10 bases between them. The CDR3 sequence is 14 residues long. This CDR3 reads CASSPSVGTDTQYF. The DNA for the CDR3 is TGTGCCAGCAGTCCCTCGGTTGGCACAGATACGCAGTATTTT.

This clonotype was recorded a few times. The genes are TRBV19 and TRBJ2-7; possible D gene TRBD2, 6 bases. Germline V gene data show CDR1 as LNHDA and CDR2 as SQIVND (reference sequence). The germline V and J ends were trimmed by 3 bases and 7 bases, with 16 bases remaining between them. This CDR3 comprises 14 residues. CDR3 sequence (DNA): TGTGCCAGTAGTATGGCGGGACGGTTCTTGGAGCAGTACTTC. Translating gives CASSMAGRFLEQYF.

To note about this clonotype: The junction differs from germline at one of its ends, possibly a read error. The V and J genes are TRBV7-7 and TRBJ2-1; 9 bases fit TRBD2. The germline gives CDR1 SSHAT, CDR2 FNYEAQ (reference sequence). The CDR3 has 16 amino acids. This CDR3 is CASSVEGLAPWNEQFF. The DNA of the CDR3 is TGTGCTAGCAGCGTAGAGGGACTAGCTCCTTGGAATGAGCAGTTCTTC.

This clonotype came up a few times. The chain links TRBV4-2 to TRBJ1-2; D not resolved. The CDR3 totals 13 residues. Trimming removed 0 bases from V and 8 bases from J, with 10 bases in between. Germline V gene sequence: CDR1 LGHNA, CDR2 YNFKEQ. CDR3 nucleotides: TGTGCCAGCAGCCAAGAGTTGAACAGCGGCTACACCTTC. This codes for CASSQELNSGYTF.